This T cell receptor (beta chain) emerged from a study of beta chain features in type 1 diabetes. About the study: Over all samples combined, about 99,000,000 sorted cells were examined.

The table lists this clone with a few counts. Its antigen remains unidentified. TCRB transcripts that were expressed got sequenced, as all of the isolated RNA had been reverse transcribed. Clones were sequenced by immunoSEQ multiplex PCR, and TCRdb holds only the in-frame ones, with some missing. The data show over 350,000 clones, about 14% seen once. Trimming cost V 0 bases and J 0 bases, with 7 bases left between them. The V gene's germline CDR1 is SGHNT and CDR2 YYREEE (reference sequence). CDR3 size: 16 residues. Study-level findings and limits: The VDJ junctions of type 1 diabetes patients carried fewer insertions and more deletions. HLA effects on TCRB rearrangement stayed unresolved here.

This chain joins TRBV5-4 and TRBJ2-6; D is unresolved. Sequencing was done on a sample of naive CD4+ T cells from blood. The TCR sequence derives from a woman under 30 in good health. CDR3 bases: TGTGCCAGCAGCTTGGGACTTCGCTCTGGGGCCAACGTCCTGACTTTC. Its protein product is CASSLGLRSGANVLTF. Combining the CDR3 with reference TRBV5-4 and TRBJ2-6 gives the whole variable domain ETGVTQSPTHLIKTRGQQVTLRCSSQSGHNTVSWYQQALGQGPQFIFQYYREEENGRGNFPPRFSGLQFPNYSSELNVNALELDDSALYLCASSLGLRSGANVLTFGAGSRLTVL.